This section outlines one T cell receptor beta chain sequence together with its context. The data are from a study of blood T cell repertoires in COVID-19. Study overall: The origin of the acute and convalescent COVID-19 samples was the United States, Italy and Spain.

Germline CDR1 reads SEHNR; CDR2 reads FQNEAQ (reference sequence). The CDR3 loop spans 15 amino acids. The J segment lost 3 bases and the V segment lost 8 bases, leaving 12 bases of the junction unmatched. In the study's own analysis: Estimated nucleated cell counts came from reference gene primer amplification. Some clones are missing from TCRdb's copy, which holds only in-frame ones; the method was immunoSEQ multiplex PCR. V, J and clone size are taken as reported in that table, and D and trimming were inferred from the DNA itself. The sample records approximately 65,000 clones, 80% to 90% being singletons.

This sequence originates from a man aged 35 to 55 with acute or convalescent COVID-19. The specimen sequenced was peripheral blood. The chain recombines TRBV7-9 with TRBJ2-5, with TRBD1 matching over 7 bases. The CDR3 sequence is CASRYTSTGEETQYF. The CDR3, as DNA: TGTGCCAGCCGCTATACCTCCACAGGGGAAGAGACCCAGTACTTC.